This TCR beta chain was identified in a study of shared clonotypes between healthy human individuals. Details on this clone: Its antigen remains unknown.

Study results and limitations: How much donors shared clonotypes was expected to be affected by sequencing depth.

The CDR3 is made up of 13 amino acids. Trimming took 1 base from V and 6 from J, leaving 11 bases between them. CDR1 is SGHRS, CDR2 YFSETQ, per germline. Samples underwent the assay at deep level. In the authors' workflow: Sequence data from immunoSEQ were junction-only and lacked quality scores; consequently, filtering differed. Using immunoSEQ multiplex PCR, the repertoire was profiled, and TCRdb retains in-frame clones only, with some absent. Clonal size and the V and J genes are those of that table, whereas D and trimming came from the DNA. The sample lists 2.5 million or so clones, approximately 92% occurring once.

Input material: naive CD4+ T cells sorted from blood. Described subset: CD45RA+ positively selected. J is TRBJ2-7 and V is TRBV5-1, with D tentatively TRBD2 (6 bases). The receptor comes from a man between 18 and 35 years old in good health. The DNA of the CDR3 is TGCGCCAGCAGCTTGAACCGGGAGCTCGAGCAGTACTTC. Protein product: CASSLNRELEQYF. Drawing the rest from reference TRBV5-1 and TRBJ2-7, the complete variable domain is KAGVTQTPRYLIKTRGQQVTLSCSPISGHRSVSWYQQTPGQGLQFLFEYFSETQRNKGNFPGRFSGRQFSNSRSEMNVSTLELGDSALYLCASSLNRELEQYFGPGTRLTVT.